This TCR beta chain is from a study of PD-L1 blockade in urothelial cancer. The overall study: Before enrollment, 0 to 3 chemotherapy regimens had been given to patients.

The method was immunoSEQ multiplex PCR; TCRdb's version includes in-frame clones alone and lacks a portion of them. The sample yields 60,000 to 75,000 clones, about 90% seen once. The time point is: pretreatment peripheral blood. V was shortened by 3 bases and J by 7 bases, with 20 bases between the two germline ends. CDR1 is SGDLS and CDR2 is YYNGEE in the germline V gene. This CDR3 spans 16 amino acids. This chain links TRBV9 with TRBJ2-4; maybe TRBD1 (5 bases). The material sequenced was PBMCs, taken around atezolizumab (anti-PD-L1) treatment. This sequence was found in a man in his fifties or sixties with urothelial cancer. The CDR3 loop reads CASSAHPGRGLNIQYF. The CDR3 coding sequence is TGTGCCAGCAGCGCCCACCCTGGAAGGGGTTTGAACATTCAGTACTTC.